This T cell receptor beta chain was found in a study of CD8+ T cells in alopecia areata. Study in general: Affected scalp percentage set treated patients' severity scores.

The J segment lost 2 bases and the V segment lost 6 bases, leaving 5 bases of the junction unmatched. The CDR3 covers 13 residues. Germline CDR1 SQVTM, CDR2 ANQGSEA. Specified treatment: oral pan-JAK inhibitor, 5-10 mg twice daily. The researchers isolated CD4+ and CD8+ T cells from PBMCs by sorting. TCR sequencing used cDNA made by reverse transcription of extracted RNA. Libraries were prepared by immunoSEQ multiplex PCR; TCRdb keeps only in-frame clonotypes and omits some of them. The data contain approximately 210,000 clones, less than 70% of them singletons. The chain uses TRBV29-1 and TRBJ1-2; the match to TRBD1 covers 8 bases. The TCR was taken from a human donor with alopecia areata. The sample consisted of CD4+ T cells sorted from blood, taken around week 50, from a patient treated with tofacitinib. CDR3 bases: TGCAGCGTACCGACAGGGGAAAACTATGGCTACACCTTC. Its protein product is CSVPTGENYGYTF.